This T cell receptor beta chain was documented in a study of T cells in Graves' hyperthyroidism and ophthalmopathy. RNA transcripts provided the source from which TCR beta CDR3 regions were amplified. Carried out on the TCR CDR3, a first-round RT-PCR used the HTBI primer set. TCRdb passed the multiplex PCR reads through MiXCR, listing each CDR3 protein once. The profile shows about 350,000 distinct CDR3 sequences, more than 11% of them singletons. Patients showing uncontrolled infection, other autoimmune disease, pregnancy or lactation were ineligible. More than 8.5 ml of fresh peripheral blood supplied the PBMCs. The study's findings and limits: By a 13 V-J model, ophthalmopathy was set apart from stable hyperthyroidism.

A remark on this clonotype: As yet, its antigen is unknown.

This clonotype was sampled from a woman aged 25 to 39 with Graves' hyperthyroidism. The sample was blood.

The DNA of the CDR3 is TGTGCCAGCAGCGTGACTAAAAGCGGCACCGGGGAGCTGTTTTTT. Translating gives CASSVTKSGTGELFF. The V gene is TRBV9, the J gene TRBJ2-2; D might be TRBD2 (5 bases). V lost 2 bases to trimming and J lost 4 bases, with 12 bases between them. The CDR3 contains 15 residues. Germline loops: CDR1 SGDLS, CDR2 YYNGEE.